This T cell receptor beta chain was recorded in a study of shared clonotypes between healthy human individuals. Only CD45RO-negative cells positively selected for CCR7 counted as naive CD8 cells, so terminally differentiated effector memory CD45RA+ cells were excluded. Sequencing was performed with immunoSEQ multiplex PCR; in TCRdb, only in-frame clones are kept and a portion is missing. The sample has about 580,000 clones; 95% to 98% are singletons. Trimming left V 1 base short and J 6 bases short, with 13 bases between. The CDR3 is 14 amino acids. Germline CDR1 reads SGHKS; CDR2 reads YYEKEE (reference sequence).

The chain joins TRBV5-5 to TRBJ1-2; a possible D gene is TRBD1 (6 bases). This receptor was taken from a young man in good health. Sequencing was done on a sample of naive CD8+ T cells sorted from blood. CDR3 sequence (DNA): TGTGCCAGCAGCTTGCCCACAGGGTCGGATGGCTACACCTTC. Translated, it gives CASSLPTGSDGYTF.